This TCR beta chain emerged from a study of T-cell memory formation after mild COVID-19. General study points: That cross-reactive memory joined was suggested by some responding clones appearing in pre-infection memory.

From the 5' RACE reads, TCRdb called clonotypes with MiXCR, one entry per CDR3 protein. This table holds around 450,000 distinct CDR3 sequences, 20% found once. There are a few counts of this clonotype. The antigen is not known. The CDR3 has 14 residues. CDR1 SGHRS and CDR2 YFSETQ come from the germline V gene. V dropped 0 bases and J dropped 10; count of bases not matched to a gene: 4. Sequences were obtained from PBMCs or a T cell subset sorted from them (not recorded which). The TCR comes from an adult woman who had mild COVID-19 (a few samples of this study predate the infection). Cell type and time point are not known. This sequence joins TRBV5-1 and TRBJ2-1; 10 bases fit TRBD1. The CDR3 DNA follows: TGCGCCAGCAGCTTGGGACAGGGGGCACACGAGCAGTTCTTC. Translation gives CASSLGQGAHEQFF. Using reference TRBV5-1 and TRBJ2-1 for the parts outside the CDR3, the full variable domain is KAGVTQTPRYLIKTRGQQVTLSCSPISGHRSVSWYQQTPGQGLQFLFEYFSETQRNKGNFPGRFSGRQFSNSRSEMNVSTLELGDSALYLCASSLGQGAHEQFFGPGTRLTVL.